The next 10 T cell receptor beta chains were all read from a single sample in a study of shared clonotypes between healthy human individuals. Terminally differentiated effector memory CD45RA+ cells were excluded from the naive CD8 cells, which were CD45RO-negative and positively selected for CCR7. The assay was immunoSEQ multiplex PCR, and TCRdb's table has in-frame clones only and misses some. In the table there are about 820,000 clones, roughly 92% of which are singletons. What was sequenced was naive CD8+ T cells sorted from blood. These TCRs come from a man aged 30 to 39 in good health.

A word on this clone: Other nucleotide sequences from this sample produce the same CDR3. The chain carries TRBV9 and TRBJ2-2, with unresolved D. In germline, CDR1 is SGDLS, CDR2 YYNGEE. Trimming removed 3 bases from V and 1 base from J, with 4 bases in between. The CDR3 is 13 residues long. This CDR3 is CASSAGNTGELFF. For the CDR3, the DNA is TGTGCCAGCAGCGCTGGGAACACCGGGGAGCTGTTTTTT.

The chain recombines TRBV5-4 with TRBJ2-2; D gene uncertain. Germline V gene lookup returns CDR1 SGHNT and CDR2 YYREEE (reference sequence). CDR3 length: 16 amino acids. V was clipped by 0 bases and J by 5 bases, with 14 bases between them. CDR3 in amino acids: CASSLAARISTGELFF. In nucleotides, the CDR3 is TGTGCCAGCAGCTTGGCCGCTCGGATTTCGACCGGGGAGCTGTTTTTT.

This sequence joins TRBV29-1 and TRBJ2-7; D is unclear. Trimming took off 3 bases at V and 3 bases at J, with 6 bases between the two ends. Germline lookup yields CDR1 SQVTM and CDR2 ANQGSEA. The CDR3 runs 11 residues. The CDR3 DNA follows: TGCAGCGTTGAGGTTGGCTACGAGCAGTACTTC. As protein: CSVEVGYEQYF.

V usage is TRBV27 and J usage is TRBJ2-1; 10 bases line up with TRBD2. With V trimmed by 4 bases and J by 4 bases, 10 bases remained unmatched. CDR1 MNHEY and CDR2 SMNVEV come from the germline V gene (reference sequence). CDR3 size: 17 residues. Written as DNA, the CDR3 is TGTGCCAGCAGTTCACAAACCGGGACTAGCGAATACAATGAGCAGTTCTTC. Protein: CASSSQTGTSEYNEQFF.

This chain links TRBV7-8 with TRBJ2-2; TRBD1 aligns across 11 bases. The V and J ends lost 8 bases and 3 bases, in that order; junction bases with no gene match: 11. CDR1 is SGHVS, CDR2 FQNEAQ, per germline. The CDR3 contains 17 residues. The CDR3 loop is CASGYPGTGGYTGELFF. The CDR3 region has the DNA TGTGCCAGCGGATATCCCGGGACAGGGGGTTACACCGGGGAGCTGTTTTTT.

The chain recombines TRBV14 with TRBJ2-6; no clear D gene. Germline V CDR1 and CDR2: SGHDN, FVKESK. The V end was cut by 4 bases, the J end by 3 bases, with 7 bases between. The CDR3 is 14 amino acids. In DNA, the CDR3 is TGTGCCAGCAGCCCCTTCCTTGGGGCCAACGTCCTGACTTTC. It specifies CASSPFLGANVLTF.

The DNA of the CDR3 is TGTGCCAGCAGCCGCCGGGGCAGGACCTACGAGCAGTACTTC. Its protein is CASSRRGRTYEQYF. The rearrangement links TRBV11-1 to TRBJ2-7; D tentatively reads TRBD1 or TRBD2 (5 bases each). Germline V gene lookup returns CDR1 SGHAT and CDR2 FQDESV (reference sequence). The V end lost 5 bases, the J end lost 2 bases, and 13 bases lay between the germline ends. CDR3 length: 14 residues.

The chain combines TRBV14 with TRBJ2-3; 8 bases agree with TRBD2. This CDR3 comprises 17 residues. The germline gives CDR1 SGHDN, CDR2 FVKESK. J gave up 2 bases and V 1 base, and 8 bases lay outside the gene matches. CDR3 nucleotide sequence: TGTGCCAGCAGCCAAGCCTCTAGCGGGCCCGTCACAGATACGCAGTATTTT. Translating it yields CASSQASSGPVTDTQYF.

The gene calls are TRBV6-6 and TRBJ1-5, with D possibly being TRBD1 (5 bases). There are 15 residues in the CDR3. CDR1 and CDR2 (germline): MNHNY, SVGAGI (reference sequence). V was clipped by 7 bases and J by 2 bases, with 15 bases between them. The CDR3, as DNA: TGTGCCAGCATAACTCAGACAGAAGGCAATCAGCCCCAGCATTTT. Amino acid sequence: CASITQTEGNQPQHF.

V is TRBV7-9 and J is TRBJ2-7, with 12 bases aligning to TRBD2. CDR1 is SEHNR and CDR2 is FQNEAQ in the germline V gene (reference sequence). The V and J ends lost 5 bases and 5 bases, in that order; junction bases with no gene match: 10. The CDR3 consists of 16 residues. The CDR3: CASSLSTSGSPHEQYF. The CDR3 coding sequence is TGTGCCAGCAGCCTCTCGACTAGCGGGAGTCCCCACGAGCAGTACTTC.